What follows describes a single T cell receptor beta chain. The germline V gene encodes CDR1 SGHNT and CDR2 YYREEE (reference sequence). The CDR3 extends over 17 amino acids. Losses at the gene ends were 4 bases for V and 0 bases for J; bases not matched to a gene: 10. TCRdb's copy holds only in-frame clones and misses some; the assay was immunoSEQ multiplex PCR. The profile shows about 190,000 clones, less than 85% of them singletons. This sample is part of a study of blood T cell repertoires in COVID-19. Individuals drawn from 24 US areas were about 18 to 95 years old. In Cohort 3, a recovered donor had either two negative PCRs, clearance, or symptom resolution.

The sequenced sample was PBMCs or T cells enriched from blood (not recorded which). The clonotype originates from a woman aged 30 to 39 who had recovered from COVID-19. V usage is TRBV5-4 and J usage is TRBJ2-1; 7 bases map to TRBD2. The CDR3 region is CASSILTGGSSYNEQFF. CDR3 nucleotide sequence: TGTGCCAGCAGCATCTTGACTGGCGGGAGCTCCTACAATGAGCAGTTCTTC.